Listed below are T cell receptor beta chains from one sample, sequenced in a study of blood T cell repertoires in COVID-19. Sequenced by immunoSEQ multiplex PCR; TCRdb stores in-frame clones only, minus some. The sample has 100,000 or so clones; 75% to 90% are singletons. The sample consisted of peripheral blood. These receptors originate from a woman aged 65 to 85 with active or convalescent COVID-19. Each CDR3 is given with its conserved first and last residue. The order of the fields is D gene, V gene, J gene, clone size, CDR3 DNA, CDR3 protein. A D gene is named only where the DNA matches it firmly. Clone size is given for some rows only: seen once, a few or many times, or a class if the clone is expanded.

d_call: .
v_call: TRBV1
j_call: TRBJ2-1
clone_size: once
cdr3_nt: TGCACCAGCAGCCGACCCGGAGGACTGGAGTTCTTC
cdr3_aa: CTSSRPGGLEFF

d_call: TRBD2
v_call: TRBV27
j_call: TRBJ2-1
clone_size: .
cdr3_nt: TGTGCCAGCAGTTTGGTCGGGGGGAATGAGCAGTTCTTC
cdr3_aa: CASSLVGGNEQFF

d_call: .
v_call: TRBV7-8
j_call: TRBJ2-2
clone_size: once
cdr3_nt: TGTGCCAGCAGCCCCGGGACAAAATACAACACCGGGGAGCTGTTTTTT
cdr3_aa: CASSPGTKYNTGELFF

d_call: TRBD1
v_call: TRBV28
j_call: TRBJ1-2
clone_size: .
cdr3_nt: TGTGCCAGCAGTGTTCCACGGGACAGGGTAGATGGCTACACCTTC
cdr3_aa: CASSVPRDRVDGYTF

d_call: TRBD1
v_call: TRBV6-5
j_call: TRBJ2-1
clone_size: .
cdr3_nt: TGTGCCAGCATGACTACCCCCCCCCGGACAGGGCAGTTCTTC
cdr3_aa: CASMTTPPRTGQFF

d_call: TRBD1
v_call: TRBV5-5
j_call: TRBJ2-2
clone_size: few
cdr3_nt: TGTGCCAGCAGCAACAACAGGGGTTGGGACCCTGGGGACACCGGGGAGCTGTTTTTT
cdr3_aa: CASSNNRGWDPGDTGELFF

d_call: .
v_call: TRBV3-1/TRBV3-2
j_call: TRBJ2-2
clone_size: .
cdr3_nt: TGTGCCAGCAGCCAAGTTAGGGGGACGAACACCGGGGAGCTGTTTTTT
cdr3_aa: CASSQVRGTNTGELFF

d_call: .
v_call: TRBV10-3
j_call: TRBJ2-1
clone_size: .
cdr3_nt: TGTGCCATCAGTAACCGGGACAACAATGAGCAGTTCTTC
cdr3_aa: CAISNRDNNEQFF

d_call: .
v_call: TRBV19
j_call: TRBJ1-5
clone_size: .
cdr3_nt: TGTGCCAGTAGCTATAGAACAGATAGCAATCAGCCCCAGCATTTT
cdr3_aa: CASSYRTDSNQPQHF

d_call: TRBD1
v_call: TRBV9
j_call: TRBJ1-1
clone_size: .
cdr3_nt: TGTGCCAGCAGCGTAGGGGTGAAACGGACAGGTAATGAAGCTTTCTTT
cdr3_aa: CASSVGVKRTGNEAFF

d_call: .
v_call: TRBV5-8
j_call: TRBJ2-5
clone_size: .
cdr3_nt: TGTGCCACCCTTAAACAGGTCCAAGAGACCCAGTACTTC
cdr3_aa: CATLKQVQETQYF

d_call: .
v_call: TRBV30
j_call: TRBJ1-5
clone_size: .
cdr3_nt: TGTGCCTGGTCAGACAGCCCGGCCCAGCCCCAGCATTTT
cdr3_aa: CAWSDSPAQPQHF

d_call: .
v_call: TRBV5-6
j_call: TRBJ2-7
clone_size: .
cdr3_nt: TGTGCCAGCAGCTGGAGGGTGAGGGTTGCTTCCTACGAGCAGTACTTC
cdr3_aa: CASSWRVRVASYEQYF

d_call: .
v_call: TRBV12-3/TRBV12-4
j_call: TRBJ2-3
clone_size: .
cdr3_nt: TGTGCCAGCAGCACCCAGCGGGATACGCAGTATTTT
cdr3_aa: CASSTQRDTQYF

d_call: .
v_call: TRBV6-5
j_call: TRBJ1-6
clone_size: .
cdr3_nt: TGTGCCAGCACCTACAGGGTTCCCGATTCACCCCTCCACTTT
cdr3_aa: CASTYRVPDSPLHF

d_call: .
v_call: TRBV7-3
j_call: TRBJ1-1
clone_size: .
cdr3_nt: TGTGCCAGCAGCTTGAGAAGGGACACGCCTCTCATCTTT
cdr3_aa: CASSLRRDTPLIF

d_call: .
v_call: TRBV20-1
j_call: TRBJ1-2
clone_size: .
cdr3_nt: TGCAGTGCTAGTCGTATCGCGCAGGCTAACTATGGCTACACCTTC
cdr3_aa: CSASRIAQANYGYTF

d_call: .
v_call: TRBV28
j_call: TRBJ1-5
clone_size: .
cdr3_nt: TGTGCCAGCAGTTTGAGAGGGAATGGAGTTCAGCCCCAGCATTTT
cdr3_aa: CASSLRGNGVQPQHF

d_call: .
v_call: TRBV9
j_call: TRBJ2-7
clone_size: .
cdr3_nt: TGTGCCAGCAGCGTAGCGGAGGGGGCGGCCTACGAGCAGTACTTC
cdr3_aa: CASSVAEGAAYEQYF

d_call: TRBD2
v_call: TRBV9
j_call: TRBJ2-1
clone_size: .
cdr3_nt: TGTGCCAGCAGCGTAGTTGCTAGCGGGACCAATGAGCAGTTCTTC
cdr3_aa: CASSVVASGTNEQFF

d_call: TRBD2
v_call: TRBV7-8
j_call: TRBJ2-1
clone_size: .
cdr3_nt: TGTGCCAGCAGCAAACCCGGGGGGGCCTACAATGAGCAGTTCTTC
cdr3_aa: CASSKPGGAYNEQFF

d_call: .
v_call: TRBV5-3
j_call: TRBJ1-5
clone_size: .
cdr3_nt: TGTGCCAGAAGCTTGGGTGAGTATAGCAATCAGCCCCAGCATTTT
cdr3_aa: CARSLGEYSNQPQHF

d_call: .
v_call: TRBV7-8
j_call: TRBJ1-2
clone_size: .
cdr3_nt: TGTGCCAGCAGCTTGGGCAGCCTAAATGGCTACACCTTC
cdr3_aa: CASSLGSLNGYTF

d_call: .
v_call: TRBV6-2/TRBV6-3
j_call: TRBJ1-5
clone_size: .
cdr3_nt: TGTGCCAGCAGCCTGGTTAGCGGGCCCCAGCATTTT
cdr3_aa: CASSLVSGPQHF

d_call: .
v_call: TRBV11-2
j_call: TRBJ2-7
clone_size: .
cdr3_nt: TGTGCCAGCAGCCGAGACAGGTTGTTCTACGAGCAGTACTTC
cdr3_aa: CASSRDRLFYEQYF

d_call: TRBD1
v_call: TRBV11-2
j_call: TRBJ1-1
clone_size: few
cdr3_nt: TGTGCCAGCAGCCCCCCCCTGGGACAGGGAGAGGCTTTCTTT
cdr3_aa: CASSPPLGQGEAFF

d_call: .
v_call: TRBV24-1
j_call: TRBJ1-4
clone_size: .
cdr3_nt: TGTGCCACCAGTGGGAGGGAAAGCGAAAAACTGTTTTTT
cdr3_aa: CATSGRESEKLFF

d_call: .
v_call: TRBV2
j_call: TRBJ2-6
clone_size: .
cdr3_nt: TGTGCCAGCAGTACATCCTCTGGGGCCAACGTCCTGACTTTC
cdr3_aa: CASSTSSGANVLTF

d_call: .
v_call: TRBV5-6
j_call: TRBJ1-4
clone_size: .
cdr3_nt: TGTGCCAGCAGCTTGCTAGGGACTGCAACTAATGAAAAACTGTTTTTT
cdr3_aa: CASSLLGTATNEKLFF

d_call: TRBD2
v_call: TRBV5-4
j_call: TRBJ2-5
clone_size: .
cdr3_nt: TGTGCCAGCAGCTTGCGGGGGGGCCGGATTGAGACCCAGTACTTC
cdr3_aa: CASSLRGGRIETQYF

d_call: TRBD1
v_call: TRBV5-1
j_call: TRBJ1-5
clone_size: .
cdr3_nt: TGCGCCAGCAGCCCAGGGACAGGGGTAAATCAGCCCCAGCATTTT
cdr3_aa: CASSPGTGVNQPQHF

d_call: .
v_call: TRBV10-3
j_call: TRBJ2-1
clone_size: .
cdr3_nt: TGTGCCATCAGCCTCGGACAGTCCTACAATGAGCAGTTCTTC
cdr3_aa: CAISLGQSYNEQFF

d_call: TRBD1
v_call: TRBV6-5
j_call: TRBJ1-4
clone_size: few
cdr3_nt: TGTGCCAGCAGAAACAGGGGTGAAAAACTGTTTTTT
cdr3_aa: CASRNRGEKLFF

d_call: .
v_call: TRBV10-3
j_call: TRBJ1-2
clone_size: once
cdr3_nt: TGTGCCATCAGTGGACCGAAGGGGATTGGCTACACCTTC
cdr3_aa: CAISGPKGIGYTF

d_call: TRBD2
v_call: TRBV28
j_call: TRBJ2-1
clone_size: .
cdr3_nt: TGTGCCAGCCTGGGACTACTCAATGAGCAGTTCTTC
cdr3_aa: CASLGLLNEQFF

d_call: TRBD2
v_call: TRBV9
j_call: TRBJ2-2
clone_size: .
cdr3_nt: TGTGCCAGCAGCCCCACTATGGCGGGAGGGGTCGGGGAGCTGTTTTTT
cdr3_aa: CASSPTMAGGVGELFF

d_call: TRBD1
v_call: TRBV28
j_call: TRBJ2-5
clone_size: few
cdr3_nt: TGTGCCAGTCAGGGGGTTGGGACCCAGTACTTC
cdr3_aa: CASQGVGTQYF

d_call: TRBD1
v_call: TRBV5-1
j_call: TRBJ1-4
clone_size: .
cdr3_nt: TGCGCCAGCAGGACAGGGAATGAAAAACTGTTTTTT
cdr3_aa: CASRTGNEKLFF

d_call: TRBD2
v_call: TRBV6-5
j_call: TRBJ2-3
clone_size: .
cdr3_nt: TGTGCCAGCTCGGGGGGACTAGCGGGGACAGATACGCAGTATTTT
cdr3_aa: CASSGGLAGTDTQYF

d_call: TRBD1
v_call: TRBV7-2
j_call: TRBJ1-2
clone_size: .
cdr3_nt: TGTGCCAGCAGCTGGGGACAGGGTGATGGCTACACCTTC
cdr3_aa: CASSWGQGDGYTF

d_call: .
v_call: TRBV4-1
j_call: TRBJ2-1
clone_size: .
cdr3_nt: TGCGCCAGCAGCCAAGGAGGGACTGTATACAATGAGCAGTTCTTC
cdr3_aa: CASSQGGTVYNEQFF

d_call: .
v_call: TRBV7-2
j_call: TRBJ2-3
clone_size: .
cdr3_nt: TGTGCCAGCAGCTTTTACGGGGACTCCGGAGATACGCAGTATTTT
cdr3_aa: CASSFYGDSGDTQYF

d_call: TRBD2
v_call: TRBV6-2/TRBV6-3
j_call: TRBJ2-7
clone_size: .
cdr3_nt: TGTGCCAGCAGTTACCTAGCGGGAGGCTACGAGCAGTACTTC
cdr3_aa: CASSYLAGGYEQYF

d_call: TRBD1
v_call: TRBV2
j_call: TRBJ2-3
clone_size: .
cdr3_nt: TGTGCCAGCAGAGCGGGACAGGGGACAGATACGCAGTATTTT
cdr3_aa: CASRAGQGTDTQYF

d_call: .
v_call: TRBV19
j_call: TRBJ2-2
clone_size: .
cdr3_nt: TGTGCCAGTAGTACGGAGGGATTAACTTTGGCCGGGGAGCTGTTTTTT
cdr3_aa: CASSTEGLTLAGELFF